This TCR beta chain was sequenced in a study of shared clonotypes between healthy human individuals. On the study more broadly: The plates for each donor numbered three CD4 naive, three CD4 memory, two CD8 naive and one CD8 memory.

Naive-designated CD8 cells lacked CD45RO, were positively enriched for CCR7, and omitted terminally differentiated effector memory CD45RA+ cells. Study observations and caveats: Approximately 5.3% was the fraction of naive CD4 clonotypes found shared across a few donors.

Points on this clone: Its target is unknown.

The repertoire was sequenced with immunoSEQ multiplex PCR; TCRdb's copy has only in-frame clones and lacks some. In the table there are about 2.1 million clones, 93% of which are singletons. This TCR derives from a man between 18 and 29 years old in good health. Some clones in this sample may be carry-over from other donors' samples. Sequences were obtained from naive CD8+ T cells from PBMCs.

CDR3 in amino acids: CASSPSLGDLPGGEQYF. The CDR3 bases are TGTGCCAGCAGTCCCTCACTAGGGGACCTTCCGGGGGGCGAGCAGTACTTC. The V call is TRBV27, the J call TRBJ2-7, with TRBD2 matching over 7 bases. The V gene end was trimmed by 5 bases and the J gene end by 6 bases; junction bases not matched to a gene: 19. There are 17 residues in the CDR3. CDR1 and CDR2 (germline): MNHEY, SMNVEV (reference sequence).